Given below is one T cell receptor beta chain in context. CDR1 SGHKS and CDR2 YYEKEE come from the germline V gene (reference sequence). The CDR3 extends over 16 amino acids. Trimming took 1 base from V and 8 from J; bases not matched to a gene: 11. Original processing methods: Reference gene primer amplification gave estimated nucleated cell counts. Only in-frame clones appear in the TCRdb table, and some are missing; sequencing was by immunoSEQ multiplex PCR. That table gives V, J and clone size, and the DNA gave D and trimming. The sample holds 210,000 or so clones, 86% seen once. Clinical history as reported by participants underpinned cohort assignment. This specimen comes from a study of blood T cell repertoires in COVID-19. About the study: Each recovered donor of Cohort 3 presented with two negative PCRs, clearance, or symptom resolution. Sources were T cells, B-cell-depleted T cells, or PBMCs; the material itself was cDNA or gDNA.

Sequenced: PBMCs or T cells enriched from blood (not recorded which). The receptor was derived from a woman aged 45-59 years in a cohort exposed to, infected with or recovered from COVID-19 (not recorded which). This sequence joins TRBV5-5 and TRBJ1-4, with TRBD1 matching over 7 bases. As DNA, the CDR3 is TGTGCCAGCAGCTTGAGCCGAGGACAGGCTGAGGAAAAACTGTTTTTT. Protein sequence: CASSLSRGQAEEKLFF.